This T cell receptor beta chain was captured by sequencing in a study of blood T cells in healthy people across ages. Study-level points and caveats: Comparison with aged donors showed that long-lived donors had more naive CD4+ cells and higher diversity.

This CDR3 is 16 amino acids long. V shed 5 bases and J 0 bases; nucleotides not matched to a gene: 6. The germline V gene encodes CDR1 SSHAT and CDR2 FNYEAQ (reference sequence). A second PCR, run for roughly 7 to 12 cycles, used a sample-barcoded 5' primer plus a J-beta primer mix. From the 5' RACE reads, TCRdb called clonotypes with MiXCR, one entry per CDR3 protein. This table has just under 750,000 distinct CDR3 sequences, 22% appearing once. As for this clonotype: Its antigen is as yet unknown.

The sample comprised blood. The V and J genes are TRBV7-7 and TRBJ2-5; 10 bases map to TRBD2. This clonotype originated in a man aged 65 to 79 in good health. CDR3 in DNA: TGTGCCAGCAGCCCCCTGACTAGCGGGTACCAAGAGACCCAGTACTTC. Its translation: CASSPLTSGYQETQYF.